This TCR beta chain was identified in a study of T cell responses to AZD1222 COVID-19 vaccine (dated by TCRdb to the early 2020s). As for the study more broadly: Because spike-specific TCR depth and breadth did not differ between the two schedules, AZD1222 recipients who got a second dose at roughly 4 weeks were pooled with those who got a second dose at roughly 12 weeks. Trial participants were enrolled by age into 18-55, 56-69 and 70-plus year subgroups, with about 150, 27 and 61 TCR-sequenced participants respectively. TCR sequencing covered about 230 trial participants: some 210 given two doses of AZD1222 and about 26 given two doses of MenACWY control vaccine. Broad study findings and their caveats: Reportedly, almost half of the unique spike-specific TCRs recognized epitopes lying outside the regions that are mutated in the B.1.351 and B.1.1.7 variants. Spike-specific TCR breadth and depth rose significantly after two AZD1222 doses compared with day 0 and with MenACWY recipients. In the small 56-69-year group, the increase in depth fell short of significance, most likely because of low power. Because no day 14 peak-response samples were available, repertoires were characterized only after the peak T cell response. Conclusions about previously exposed vaccinees were limited because only six AZD1222 recipients were SARS-CoV-2 seropositive at baseline. Participants were mostly white British, with more females than males. The authors suggested clonal diversity may have been underestimated. The vaccine-associated CD4 TCRs covered the entire spike protein, and the dominant responses fell in regions 160-218 and 743-854.

The CDR3 regions of human TCRbeta chains were analyzed by immunosequencing. The paper's processing steps were these. TCRs in the repertoires were matched against a reference library of SARS-CoV-2-specific TCRs that had been generated with the MIRA antigen-specificity platform. Breadth meant the fraction of unique TCRs that were SARS-CoV-2-associated, whereas depth meant the fraction of total T cells that were SARS-CoV-2-associated. Each spike-specific TCR was assigned to its reactive spike region and to a CD4 or CD8 class using the MIRA data. Log10-transformed breadth and depth values were compared by one-way ANOVA with Sidak's multiple comparisons tests. TCRdb took over this immuneACCESS table, retaining in-frame rearrangements with V and J assigned. Such tables are incomplete; in checked studies, under half of the missing clones stem from an unresolved V gene, and the remainder is unexplained. That table gives V, J and clone size, and the DNA gave D and trimming. The sample table records 90,000 to 95,000 clones; about nine tenths of these occur just once. Clones ranked in the top ten supply 10% of the sample.

The time point tag for this specimen amounts to: baseline before first vaccination. The vaccinee samples were drawn from two UK trials, COV001 and COV002, one of which was a single-blind randomized controlled phase 2/3 trial testing AZD1222 (ChAdOx1 nCoV-19) in healthy adults. Trial participant PBMC samples were collected at day 0 and day 28 after the second dose for TCRbeta chain sequencing. About this clone: Its recognized antigen is unknown. No qualities accompany the bases; no much larger clone lies one base away.

This specimen consisted of peripheral blood, obtained on day 0 of AZD1222 vaccination. The sequence was collected from an adult in good health.

The CDR3 reads as follows: CASSQVLVGRGEQPQHF. The DNA sequence reads TGTGCCAGCAGCCAAGTCCTCGTCGGCCGAGGGGAACAGCCCCAGCATTTT. This receptor chain uses TRBV3-1 (or the pseudogene TRBV3-2) and TRBJ1-5; the D gene is perhaps TRBD1, from 5 matching bases. From its cysteine to its phenylalanine, the CDR3 spans 17 amino acids. CDR3 DNA only is kept here, 51 bases in frame from base 1. The germline V gene (reference sequence) gives CDR1 as LGHDT and CDR2 as YNNKEL. V loses 1 base, J loses 7 bases, and the germline ends lie 20 bases apart.